These 18 T cell receptor beta chains were all obtained from the same sample, sequenced in a study of cytomegalovirus exposure and HLA in healthy donors. Primers: 60 Vbeta forward and 13 Jbeta reverse. Profiling relied on immunoSEQ multiplex PCR, and the TCRdb table lists in-frame clones only, not all of them. The sample lists 150,000 to 200,000 clones, roughly 72% occurring once. Sequenced: PBMCs. Receptors originate from a woman aged 25 to 39 in good health and CMV-seropositive.

This clone appeared once. The V and J genes are TRBV7-9 and TRBJ1-1, with D maybe TRBD1 (5 bases). CDR1 and CDR2 from the germline V gene are SEHNR and FQNEAQ (reference sequence). Trimming pared 1 base from V and 1 base from J, leaving 13 bases between. This CDR3 contains 16 residues. The DNA for the CDR3 is TGTGCCAGCAGCTTAGTAGGGGAATGGAAGAACACTGAAGCTTTCTTT. It encodes CASSLVGEWKNTEAFF.

The V gene is TRBV6-6, the J gene TRBJ2-2; maybe TRBD2 (5 bases). This CDR3 contains 11 residues. Germline CDR1 reads MNHNY; CDR2 reads SVGAGI (reference sequence). V dropped 5 bases and J dropped 7 bases, with 5 bases sitting between them. The CDR3 DNA reads TGTGCCAGCAGTGGAGGCGGGGAGCTGTTTTTT. This gives the protein CASSGGGELFF.

The chain carries TRBV5-4 and TRBJ1-2; 9 bases map to TRBD1. The CDR3 loop spans 14 amino acids. Germline V lookup: CDR1 SGHNT, CDR2 YYREEE (reference sequence). J lost 4 bases, V lost 5 bases, and 6 bases had no gene match. The CDR3 is CASRLTGGSYGYTF. The DNA of the CDR3 is TGTGCCAGCAGATTAACAGGGGGCTCCTATGGCTACACCTTC.

V and J are TRBV7-2 and TRBJ2-7; unclear D gene. The V gene's germline CDR1 is SGHTA and CDR2 FQGNSA. V lost 5 bases to trimming and J lost 9 bases, with 11 bases between them. CDR3 length equals 11 residues. CDR3 sequence reads: CASSRAVGQYF. The CDR3 DNA sequence: TGTGCCAGCAGCCGCGCGGTGGGGCAGTACTTC.

The V call is TRBV30, the J call TRBJ2-1, with 8 bases aligning to TRBD2. V shed 4 bases, J shed 5 bases, and the junction held 7 bases outside the gene matches. CDR1 and CDR2 from the germline V gene are GTSNPN and SVGIG (reference sequence). The CDR3 is 14 residues long. CDR3 DNA: TGTGCCTGGAAATGGTACGGGGGGGACAATGAGCAGTTCTTC. Amino acid sequence: CAWKWYGGDNEQFF.

The V and J genes are TRBV4-3 and TRBJ1-1, with 8 bases fitting TRBD1. The J segment lost 4 bases and the V segment lost 4 bases, leaving 8 bases of the junction unmatched. CDR1 and CDR2 from the germline V gene are LGHNA and YSLEER. This CDR3 spans 15 amino acids. DNA for the CDR3: TGCGCCAGCAGCCTAGTCGGACAGGGCCCCACTGAAGCTTTCTTT. Translating it yields CASSLVGQGPTEAFF.

V and J are TRBV5-4 and TRBJ1-1, with 7 positions matching TRBD1. Trimming removed 0 bases from V and 11 bases from J; junction bases left unmatched: 13. CDR3 length equals 15 residues. Germline V gene data show CDR1 as SGHNT and CDR2 as YYREEE (reference sequence). The CDR3 bases are TGTGCCAGCAGCTTGGCCCAGGGGGTCCAGAGGAAGGCTTTCTTT. This translates into CASSLAQGVQRKAFF.

This clone was recorded a few times. The chain recombines TRBV7-9 with TRBJ2-7; 14 bases fit TRBD2. This CDR3 spans 18 amino acids. V trimming: 6 bases; J trimming: 7 bases; junction bases outside the gene matches: 17. CDR1 and CDR2 (germline): SEHNR, FQNEAQ (reference sequence). The CDR3 loop is CASSPGLAGGRPKGEQYF. CDR3 coding DNA: TGTGCCAGCAGTCCAGGACTAGCGGGGGGTCGCCCTAAGGGGGAGCAGTACTTC.

The chain is built from TRBV30 and TRBJ2-1; 12 bases map to TRBD2. V lost 2 bases, J lost 13 bases, and 12 bases stayed unmatched. CDR1 is GTSNPN and CDR2 is SVGIG in the germline V gene (reference sequence). This CDR3 has 15 amino acids. In DNA, the CDR3 is TGTGCCTGGAGTCCTGGTCGACTAGCGGGAGCAATACAGTTCTTC. The encoded protein is CAWSPGRLAGAIQFF.

The chain joins TRBV30 to TRBJ1-5; a weak D match, TRBD1 (5 bases). The germline V gene encodes CDR1 GTSNPN and CDR2 SVGIG (reference sequence). The CDR3 is 14 amino acids. Trimming left V 2 bases short and J 5 bases short, with 13 bases between. As DNA, the CDR3 is TGTGCCTGGAGTATGGGGATAGGGGATCAGCCCCAGCATTTT. It yields the protein CAWSMGIGDQPQHF.

The genes are TRBV7-6 and TRBJ2-4; D remains unclear. The germline V gene has CDR1 SGHVS and CDR2 FNYEAQ. The CDR3 consists of 14 residues. Trimming shortened V by 0 bases and J by 8 bases, and 11 bases separated the two germline ends. The CDR3, as DNA: TGTGCCAGCAGCTTAGCCGGCGGATCAGACATTCAGTACTTC. This codes for CASSLAGGSDIQYF.

The V and J genes are TRBV27 and TRBJ2-7; D call uncertain. Trimming took 3 bases from V and 3 from J, leaving 12 bases between them. CDR1 is MNHEY and CDR2 is SMNVEV in the germline V gene (reference sequence). The CDR3 consists of 14 residues. The DNA of the CDR3 is TGTGCCAGCAGTTTCCTGGCTAGTGGCTACGAGCAGTACTTC. It yields the protein CASSFLASGYEQYF.

This clone was counted once. The chain links TRBV7-8 to TRBJ1-1; D unclear. Germline V lookup: CDR1 SGHVS, CDR2 FQNEAQ. V was clipped by 2 bases and J by 4 bases, with 11 bases between them. The CDR3 is 14 residues long. For the CDR3, the DNA is TGTGCCAGCAGCTTACGGGAGGGAAGCACTGAAGCTTTCTTT. Translated, it gives CASSLREGSTEAFF.

The chain recombines TRBV4-3 with TRBJ2-7; a possible D gene is TRBD1 (5 bases). Germline V CDR1 and CDR2: LGHNA, YSLEER. V shed 0 bases and J shed 6 bases, with 12 bases lying between them. The CDR3 is made up of 14 amino acids. CDR3 sequence (DNA): TGCGCCAGCAGCCAAGATCAACAGGCTCTCGAGCAGTACTTC. Amino acid sequence: CASSQDQQALEQYF.

This chain uses TRBV27 with TRBJ2-7, with 9 bases fitting TRBD1. Germline loops: CDR1 MNHEY, CDR2 SMNVEV (reference sequence). V shed 2 bases and J 5 bases; nucleotides not matched to a gene: 10. This CDR3 has 16 amino acids. CDR3 residues: CASSLNTGGIVNEQYF. In DNA form, the CDR3 reads TGTGCCAGCAGTTTAAATACAGGGGGCATAGTAAACGAGCAGTACTTC.

The chain employs TRBV7-2 and TRBJ1-2; TRBD1 agrees at 7 bases. Trimming took 3 bases from V and 8 from J; bases not matched to a gene: 12. CDR3 length: 15 residues. Germline assignment: CDR1 SGHTA and CDR2 FQGNSA. Here the CDR3 reads CASSFMDRTSRGYTF. DNA of the CDR3: TGTGCCAGCAGCTTTATGGACAGGACTTCGAGAGGCTACACCTTC.

The sample holds a few counts of this clone. This chain uses TRBV29-1 with TRBJ2-5; D unresolved. The CDR3 totals 10 residues. CDR1 is SQVTM and CDR2 is ANQGSEA in the germline V gene. V dropped 4 bases and J dropped 5 bases, with 5 bases sitting between them. The CDR3 loop is CSVGQETQYF. The DNA for the CDR3 is TGCAGCGTTGGTCAGGAGACCCAGTACTTC. Based on the CDR3 plus reference TRBV29-1 and TRBJ2-5, the full variable domain is SAVISQKPSRDICQRGTSLTIQCQVDSQVTMMFWYRQQPGQSLTLIATANQGSEATYESGFVIDKFPISRPNLTFSTLTVSNMSPEDSSIYLCSVGQETQYFGPGTRLLVL.

The rearrangement links TRBV12-5 to TRBJ2-7; 9 positions agree with TRBD1. CDR1 is LGHNT, CDR2 FRNRAP, per germline. The junction had 9 bases not matched to a gene; V was cut back by 1 base and J by 2 bases. This CDR3 is built from 17 residues. CDR3: CASGLGREGQGTYEQYF. The CDR3 DNA follows: TGTGCTAGTGGTTTGGGCAGAGAAGGACAGGGGACCTACGAGCAGTACTTC.